These 28 T cell receptor beta chains originate from one sample sequenced in a study of blood T cell repertoires in COVID-19. The table came from immunoSEQ multiplex PCR; TCRdb's copy has only in-frame clones and leaves some out. This sample yields approximately 100,000 clones, of which approximately 85% are seen a single time; around 12% belongs to the top ten. The sequencing sample was made of peripheral blood. These receptors were collected from a human donor in a cohort sampled during active COVID-19.

The chain recombines TRBV3-1 (or the pseudogene TRBV3-2) with TRBJ2-5; D perhaps matches TRBD1 (6 bases). The CDR3 runs to 16 residues. The germline V and J ends were trimmed by 4 bases and 5 bases, with 20 bases remaining between them. Germline V gives CDR1 LGHDT, CDR2 YNNKEL (reference sequence). This CDR3 is CASSPRGAFGQETQYF. The CDR3 DNA follows: TGTGCCAGCAGCCCCCGAGGGGCGTTTGGACAGGAGACCCAGTACTTC.

The J gene is TRBJ2-3, the V gene TRBV5-1, with TRBD1 as a possible D gene (5 bases). CDR1 is SGHRS, CDR2 YFSETQ, per germline. V lost 5 bases to trimming and J lost 0 bases, with 10 bases between them. The CDR3 is 14 residues long. Written as DNA, the CDR3 is TGCGCCAGCAGATTCTCAGGGAGCACAGATACGCAGTATTTT. It is translated as CASRFSGSTDTQYF. The full variable domain, its missing parts supplied by reference TRBV5-1 and TRBJ2-3, is KAGVTQTPRYLIKTRGQQVTLSCSPISGHRSVSWYQQTPGQGLQFLFEYFSETQRNKGNFPGRFSGRQFSNSRSEMNVSTLELGDSALYLCASRFSGSTDTQYFGPGTRLTVL.

The rearrangement uses TRBV5-4 and TRBJ2-5; 9 bases are shared with TRBD1. Germline V gene lookup returns CDR1 SGHNT and CDR2 YYREEE (reference sequence). CDR3 size: 17 residues. V lost 1 base and J lost 1; bases outside the gene matches: 8. DNA for the CDR3: TGTGCCAGCAGCTTGAGGTTTCGGGACAGGGTCCAAGAGACCCAGTACTTC. The encoded protein is CASSLRFRDRVQETQYF. Variable domain in full (rest from reference TRBV5-4 and TRBJ2-5): ETGVTQSPTHLIKTRGQQVTLRCSSQSGHNTVSWYQQALGQGPQFIFQYYREEENGRGNFPPRFSGLQFPNYSSELNVNALELDDSALYLCASSLRFRDRVQETQYFGPGTRLLVL.

CDR3 sequence reads: CASTVGASGGAIDTQYF. DNA for the CDR3: TGTGCCAGCACCGTTGGGGCTAGCGGGGGGGCGATAGATACGCAGTATTTT. V and J are TRBV7-2 and TRBJ2-3; 12 bases agree with TRBD2. J gave up 5 bases and V 7 bases, and 13 bases lay outside the gene matches. The CDR3 is made up of 17 amino acids. Germline V gene data show CDR1 as SGHTA and CDR2 as FQGNSA. Together with reference TRBV7-2 and TRBJ2-3, the CDR3 gives the full variable domain: GAGVSQSPSNKVTEKGKDVELRCDPISGHTALYWYRQSLGQGLEFLIYFQGNSAPDKSGLPSDRFSAERTGGSVSTLTIQRTQQEDSAVYLCASTVGASGGAIDTQYFGPGTRLTVL.

The V call is TRBV7-2, the J call TRBJ2-5; 10 nucleotides align to TRBD1. Losses at the gene ends were 2 bases for V and 7 bases for J; bases not matched to a gene: 7. The CDR3 length is 15 residues. CDR1 and CDR2 from the germline V gene are SGHTA and FQGNSA. As DNA, the CDR3 is TGTGCCAGCAGCTTATTTGACAGGGGGCTTGGGACCCAGTACTTC. Its translation is CASSLFDRGLGTQYF.

V usage is TRBV2 and J usage is TRBJ2-5, with 8 bases fitting TRBD1. CDR1 is SNHLY, CDR2 FYNNEI, per germline. Trimming removed 4 bases from V and 4 bases from J; junction bases left unmatched: 8. This CDR3 has 15 amino acids. The CDR3 DNA reads TGTGCCAGCAGTGTAGACAGGGGTAAAGGAGAGACCCAGTACTTC. Amino acids: CASSVDRGKGETQYF.

The V gene is TRBV4-2, the J gene TRBJ1-2; possibly TRBD1 for D (6 bases). Germline V gene lookup returns CDR1 LGHNA and CDR2 YNFKEQ. The CDR3 covers 16 residues. Trimming took 0 bases from V and 0 from J, leaving 11 bases between them. In nucleotides, the CDR3 is TGTGCCAGCAGCCAAGATATAGGGACATCTAACTATGGCTACACCTTC. Its protein product is CASSQDIGTSNYGYTF.

V and J are TRBV6-6 and TRBJ1-5; tentatively, D is TRBD1 (6 bases). The germline gives CDR1 MNHNY, CDR2 SVGAGI (reference sequence). The CDR3 consists of 16 residues. Deletions cut 6 bases from V and 3 bases from J, with 18 bases between. The CDR3 DNA sequence: TGTGCCAGCAGCAAGATAACAGGGCTCAACAATCAGCCCCAGCATTTT. This translates into CASSKITGLNNQPQHF.

The chain employs TRBV18 and TRBJ1-1; TRBD1 agrees at 9 bases. V gave up 6 bases and J gave up 3 bases; unmatched junction bases: 26. Per the germline V gene, CDR1 is KGHSH and CDR2 is LQKENI. The CDR3 sequence is 21 residues long. CDR3 nucleotides: TGTGCCAGCTCTCGATACCTACGGGACAGGGCCACCCCCTCTGCGGACACTGAAGCTTTCTTT. Amino acid sequence: CASSRYLRDRATPSADTEAFF.

V gene TRBV2 combines with J gene TRBJ2-7; maybe TRBD1 (6 bases). CDR3 length: 13 amino acids. CDR1 is SNHLY and CDR2 is FYNNEI in the germline V gene. Trimming removed 8 bases at V and 2 bases at J, with 13 bases between. CDR3 coding DNA: TGTGCCAGCGCTAAGGACAGCCCCTACGAGCAGTACTTC. Translating gives CASAKDSPYEQYF.

The chain joins TRBV6-6 to TRBJ2-3; 11 bases fit TRBD1. There are 15 residues in the CDR3. Germline V CDR1 and CDR2: MNHNY, SVGAGI (reference sequence). V shed 2 bases and J 4 bases; nucleotides not matched to a gene: 2. The DNA for the CDR3 is TGTGCCAGCAGTTACCCGGGACAGGGGGCAGATACGCAGTATTTT. It yields the protein CASSYPGQGADTQYF.

The chain uses TRBV19 and TRBJ2-7; TRBD1 agrees at 7 bases. The V and J ends lost 3 bases and 2 bases, in that order; junction bases with no gene match: 4. The CDR3 covers 14 residues. Germline-derived CDR1 and CDR2 are LNHDA and SQIVND (reference sequence). The CDR3 is CASSIRDSTYEQYF. CDR3 coding DNA: TGTGCCAGTAGTATTAGGGACAGCACCTACGAGCAGTACTTC.

The genes are TRBV5-6 and TRBJ2-3; TRBD2 matches 10 bases. Germline CDR1 SGHDT, CDR2 YYEEEE. Trimming cost V 0 bases and J 1 base; bases outside gene matches: 5. The CDR3 is 17 residues long. The CDR3 spells CASSLAFLAGGTDTQYF. CDR3 in DNA: TGTGCCAGCAGCTTGGCCTTTCTAGCGGGGGGCACAGATACGCAGTATTTT.

V usage is TRBV19 and J usage is TRBJ1-3; TRBD1 might be the D (6 bases). From germline, CDR1 is LNHDA and CDR2 SQIVND (reference sequence). With 9 bases removed from V and 0 bases from J, the gap between germline ends came to 12 bases. The CDR3 is made up of 14 amino acids. The CDR3 DNA reads as TGTGCCAGCCAGACAGGCCACTCTGGAAACACCATATATTTT. Translated: CASQTGHSGNTIYF. Filled out from reference TRBV19 and TRBJ1-3, the complete variable domain reads DGGITQSPKYLFRKEGQNVTLSCEQNLNHDAMYWYRQDPGQGLRLIYYSQIVNDFQKGDIAEGYSVSREKKESFPLTVTSAQKNPTAFYLCASQTGHSGNTIYFGEGSWLTVV.

The chain is built from TRBV30 and TRBJ1-5, with unresolved D. V was trimmed by 4 bases and J by 4 bases, leaving 11 bases between them. The germline V gene has CDR1 GTSNPN and CDR2 SVGIG (reference sequence). The CDR3 spans 13 residues. The CDR3 DNA reads as TGTGCCTGGACCCCGGGGTTAAATCAGCCCCAGCATTTT. It is translated as CAWTPGLNQPQHF.

V and J are TRBV25-1 and TRBJ2-1; TRBD2 agrees at 11 bases. This CDR3 is 17 amino acids long. Germline assignment: CDR1 MGHDK and CDR2 SYGVNS. The junction had 12 bases not matched to a gene; V was cut back by 11 bases and J by 0 bases. The CDR3 sequence: CARVPGLAESSYNEQFF. In DNA form, the CDR3 reads TGTGCCCGTGTCCCGGGACTAGCGGAGAGCTCCTACAATGAGCAGTTCTTC.

The chain employs TRBV9 and TRBJ1-2; 7 bases map to TRBD1. This CDR3 has 16 residues. Germline-derived CDR1 and CDR2 are SGDLS and YYNGEE. The V and J ends lost 0 bases and 0 bases, in that order; junction bases with no gene match: 5. Written as DNA, the CDR3 is TGTGCCAGCAGCGTAGGGGACAGTGCGACTAACTATGGCTACACCTTC. Translation gives CASSVGDSATNYGYTF.

The V call is TRBV10-1, the J call TRBJ1-4, with 7 bases aligning to TRBD1. V gave up 7 bases and J gave up 14 bases; unmatched junction bases: 7. The CDR3 is 11 amino acids. Germline V CDR1 and CDR2: WNHNN, SYGVQD (reference sequence). The CDR3 spells CASTLGQPLFF. As DNA, the CDR3 is TGCGCCAGCACCTTGGGACAGCCTCTGTTTTTT.

This clone was detected once. V gene TRBV7-2 combines with J gene TRBJ2-7; D perhaps matches TRBD2 (6 bases). The V end lost 5 bases, the J end lost 2 bases, and 19 bases lay between the germline ends. Per germline, CDR1 SGHTA and CDR2 FQGNSA. The length of the CDR3 is 16 residues. The CDR3 DNA reads TGTGCCAGCAGCCTGAAGGCCGGGACTCAAACCTACGAGCAGTACTTC. Encoded protein: CASSLKAGTQTYEQYF.

This sequence joins TRBV18 and TRBJ2-1; 7 nucleotides line up with TRBD2. The CDR3 sequence is 18 residues long. The V gene end was trimmed by 6 bases and the J gene end by 1 base; junction bases not matched to a gene: 15. Germline values: CDR1 KGHSH, CDR2 LQKENI. The DNA of the CDR3 is TGTGCCAGCTCCGCGAGAACGATTTTAGCGGGTTCCTACAATGAGCAGTTCTTC. Translated, it gives CASSARTILAGSYNEQFF. Using reference TRBV18 and TRBJ2-1 for the parts outside the CDR3, the full variable domain is NAGVMQNPRHLVRRRGQEARLRCSPMKGHSHVYWYRQLPEEGLKFMVYLQKENIIDESGMPKERFSAEFPKEGPSILRIQQVVRGDSAAYFCASSARTILAGSYNEQFFGPGTRLTVL.

The rearrangement links TRBV3-1 (or the pseudogene TRBV3-2) to TRBJ2-3; D remains unclear. The CDR3 totals 14 residues. V shed 0 bases and J shed 1 base, with 5 bases lying between them. Germline CDR1 reads LGHDT; CDR2 reads YNNKEL (reference sequence). The CDR3 protein is CASSQERRTDTQYF. The CDR3 region has the DNA TGTGCCAGCAGCCAAGAGCGTCGCACAGATACGCAGTATTTT.

The table lists this clone with a count of one. V is TRBV28 and J is TRBJ1-2; the match to TRBD1 covers 9 bases. This CDR3 comprises 16 residues. The germline V gene has CDR1 MDHEN and CDR2 SYDVKM. V lost 5 bases and J lost 5; bases outside the gene matches: 12. CDR3 coding DNA: TGTGCCAGCAGTGGACAGGGGACACCCTCTCGTTATGGCTACACCTTC. Amino acid sequence: CASSGQGTPSRYGYTF.

The chain has TRBV24-1 and TRBJ2-1; weak D call: TRBD1 (5 bases). The CDR3 loop spans 18 amino acids. CDR1 KGHDR and CDR2 SFDVKD come from the germline V gene. V shed 0 bases and J shed 0 bases, with 14 bases lying between them. Here the CDR3 DNA reads TGTGCCACCAGTGATTTGTTTAGGGGAAAGGGCTCCTACAATGAGCAGTTCTTC. As protein: CATSDLFRGKGSYNEQFF.

The chain has TRBV21-1 and TRBJ1-4. TRBV21-1 is labeled a pseudogene. CDR3 length: 14 amino acids. The CDR3 protein is CASSTGTTNEKLFF. The CDR3, as DNA: TGTGCCAGCAGCACGGGGACAACTAATGAAAAACTGTTTTTT.

CDR3 bases: TGTGCCTGGAGCCGGACTAGATACGGGGCCGGGGAGCTGTTTTTT. This codes for CAWSRTRYGAGELFF. The chain recombines TRBV30 with TRBJ2-2; 7 bases map to TRBD2. The CDR3 loop spans 15 amino acids. V was clipped by 3 bases and J by 6 bases; unmatched bases: 10. CDR1 is GTSNPN, CDR2 SVGIG, per germline (reference sequence).

Turning to this clone: Within the sample, other DNA sequences also encode this same CDR3. This rearrangement joins TRBV7-2 to TRBJ1-2; a weak D match, TRBD1 (6 bases). Per the germline V gene, CDR1 is SGHTA and CDR2 is FQGNSA. Trimming removed 4 bases at V and 3 bases at J, with 9 bases between. The CDR3 totals 13 residues. CDR3 in amino acids: CASSSQGDYGYTF. The CDR3 DNA is TGTGCCAGCAGCTCACAGGGAGACTATGGCTACACCTTC.

As regards this clone: Mismatch with germline at one junction end may stem from a read error. The chain recombines TRBV7-9 with TRBJ1-1, with 7 bases matching TRBD1. The CDR3 sequence is 14 residues long. Germline values: CDR1 SEHNR, CDR2 FQNEAQ (reference sequence). The CDR3 DNA reads as TGTGCCACCAGTCCTCAGGGGGTGAATACTGAAGCTTTCTTT. It codes for CATSPQGVNTEAFF.

This sequence joins TRBV28 and TRBJ2-1, with D hard to call. The CDR3 consists of 14 residues. V lost 7 bases to trimming and J lost 7 bases, with 17 bases between them. Germline CDR1 MDHEN, CDR2 SYDVKM. CDR3 residues: CASTPPMIGNEQFF. CDR3 DNA: TGTGCCAGCACCCCCCCAATGATCGGGAATGAGCAGTTCTTC.